The clone carrying this TCR beta chain has only a few counts. CDR3 size: 16 residues. CDR1 and CDR2 from the germline V gene are SQVTM and ANQGSEA. After removal of 1 base from V and 4 bases from J, the junction contained 8 bases not matched to a gene. This entry belongs to a study of blood T cells in healthy people across ages. A sample-barcoded 5' primer and a J-beta primer mix were used in a second PCR of roughly 6 to 11 cycles. Every cDNA was tagged by a template-switch adaptor with 12 random nucleotides. Each CDR3 protein gets one entry after TCRdb re-called the 5' RACE reads with MiXCR. The data show around 1,000,000 distinct CDR3 sequences, with around 27% seen just once and 0.65% to 0.95% held by the top ten. Another study also made use of these data, one on T cells of mothers and their children.

The clonotype originates from a girl aged 2-15 years in good health. The sequencing sample was made of blood. This chain uses TRBV29-1 with TRBJ2-1; 9 bases are a match to TRBD2. CDR3 in DNA: TGCAGCGTTGAAGGGGATGAAAGCGGGAGGTACAATGAGCAGTTCTTC. Residues: CSVEGDESGRYNEQFF.